These T cell receptor beta chains were read from a single sample in a study of blood T cells in healthy people across ages. MiXCR, applied by TCRdb to the 5' RACE reads, yields one record per CDR3 protein. The table has about 800,000 distinct CDR3 sequences, roughly 60% seen once; the top ten hold approximately 21%. Material for sequencing was blood. The receptors shown here come from a man between 25 and 39 years old in good health. The conserved cysteine and the conserved F or W are not part of the CDR3 here. For some rows the clone size is stated as once, few or many, or as a class when expanded; others skip it.

TRBJ1-2	once	TRBV7-2	13	ASSFRDTESYGYT
TRBJ2-5	NA	TRBV4-2	12	ASSQADSGETQY
TRBJ2-7	many	TRBV20-1	12	SAREGGNPYEQY
TRBJ2-3	once	TRBV20-1	11	SVRGKEGDTQY
TRBJ2-2	once	TRBV4-2	16	ASSQPFRTSGNTGELF
TRBJ2-1	NA	TRBV15	13	ATSRDRGGGNEQF
TRBJ2-7	NA	TRBV5-6	10	ASSRGSGEQY
TRBJ2-1	NA	TRBV20-1	19	SACPDEQSRGLAVRLYNQF
TRBJ2-5	NA	TRBV20-1	12	SASAGWAWETQY
TRBJ1-2	NA	TRBV20-1	10	SASQGKYGYT
TRBJ2-7	few	TRBV28	11	ASRVQGWDEQY
NA	NA	TRBV5-1	13	ASSPQGLLQETQY
TRBJ1-5	NA	TRBV12-3/TRBV12-4	13	ASRTTVRANQPQH
TRBJ2-3	NA	TRBV7-2	12	ASSLSPPQNTQY
TRBJ1-2	NA	TRBV18	14	ASSHLETAANYGYT
TRBJ2-7	NA	TRBV27	13	ASSLAGEGGYEQY
TRBJ2-7	NA	TRBV20-1	13	SAAQGDRSSNEQY
TRBJ2-7	NA	TRBV20-1	13	SASGPGQGYYEQY
TRBJ1-2	NA	TRBV7-2	11	ASSGGVTTGYT
TRBJ1-5	few	TRBV6-2/TRBV6-3	11	ASSWTENQPQH
TRBJ2-1	NA	TRBV12-3/TRBV12-4	11	ASSFSDNNEQF
TRBJ2-7	NA	TRBV20-1	15	SARDSWTSGRAYEQY
TRBJ2-7	NA	TRBV7-3	11	ASSLTGWAEQY
TRBJ2-5	NA	TRBV3-1	11	ASSRQFERAQY
TRBJ2-5	NA	TRBV12-3/TRBV12-4	11	ASSFRFRGAQY
TRBJ2-5	NA	TRBV7-2	11	ASSVDRGETQY
TRBJ2-3	few	TRBV7-2	11	ASSTRPGDTQY
TRBJ1-5	NA	TRBV29-1	12	SVAEGASNQPQH
TRBJ1-1	NA	TRBV7-6	11	ASSQPGAAEAF
TRBJ2-1	few	TRBV11-1	15	ASSLAGLAGGMGEQF
TRBJ2-1	NA	TRBV2	13	ASSEDQSSYNEQF
TRBJ2-1	NA	TRBV11-2	13	ASSHSGTRHNEQF
TRBJ2-7	NA	TRBV7-8	12	ASSFASGSYEQY
TRBJ1-5	NA	TRBV5-1	11	ASSTGTGQPQH
TRBJ1-1	once	TRBV19	14	ASSLNLQGFNTEAF
TRBJ1-5	NA	TRBV6-2/TRBV6-3	13	ASSDRTAPNQPQH
TRBJ2-6	once	TRBV6-5	16	ASSYFLRGSVGANVLT
TRBJ2-1	many	TRBV20-1	12	SARQQGPFNEQF
TRBJ2-1	NA	TRBV12-3/TRBV12-4	11	ASSSSAANEQF
TRBJ2-1	few	TRBV20-1	13	SAREPGLAGHEQF
TRBJ1-1	NA	TRBV3-1	12	ASSQAPGAGEAF
TRBJ2-1	NA	TRBV3-1	10	ASSQSGYEQF
TRBJ1-2	NA	TRBV20-1	10	SASDVGGGYT
TRBJ1-1	few	TRBV29-1	9	SVDRRAEAF
TRBJ2-1	NA	TRBV4-3	14	ASSQDAGGPLNEQF
TRBJ2-1	NA	TRBV6-4	13	ASSDPPSGKDEQF
TRBJ2-1	NA	TRBV7-6	13	ASSLWAGGDNEQF
TRBJ1-1	NA	TRBV6-2/TRBV6-3	11	ASSYQQGTVAF
TRBJ2-5	NA	TRBV20-1	14	SARDLLGVDQETQY